The 5 T cell receptor beta chains reported below all come from one sample, sequenced in a study of identifying expanded T cells in peripheral blood. The data were produced by immunoSEQ multiplex PCR, yet TCRdb's version contains in-frame clones alone and is incomplete. Here the sample spans over 85,000 clones, 70% to 90% being singletons. The sample comprised blood. These receptors were collected from a person aged 18-70 years in good health.

The chain joins TRBV19 to TRBJ1-3, with TRBD1 matching 8 bases. Trimming cost V 3 bases and J 0 bases; bases outside gene matches: 16. From germline, CDR1 is LNHDA and CDR2 SQIVND (reference sequence). The CDR3 covers 20 residues. This CDR3 reads CASSIPLRDRISSSGNTIYF. CDR3 coding DNA: TGTGCCAGTAGTATCCCCCTCCGGGACAGGATATCGAGCTCTGGAAACACCATATATTTT. The full variable domain, its missing parts supplied by reference TRBV19 and TRBJ1-3, is DGGITQSPKYLFRKEGQNVTLSCEQNLNHDAMYWYRQDPGQGLRLIYYSQIVNDFQKGDIAEGYSVSREKKESFPLTVTSAQKNPTAFYLCASSIPLRDRISSSGNTIYFGEGSWLTVV.

The chain joins TRBV18 to TRBJ1-2; D might be TRBD1 (5 bases). Germline-derived CDR1 and CDR2 are KGHSH and LQKENI. V gave up 6 bases and J gave up 2 bases, with 19 bases separating them. This CDR3 has 16 residues. CDR3 loop: CASSSAIFSGNYGYTF. In DNA, the CDR3 is TGTGCCAGCTCGTCGGCCATATTTTCAGGGAACTATGGCTACACCTTC.

This chain links TRBV5-1 with TRBJ1-2; 8 bases align to TRBD1. The CDR3 totals 15 residues. Germline CDR1 is SGHRS and CDR2 is YFSETQ. V shed 4 bases, J shed 4 bases, and the junction held 9 bases outside the gene matches. CDR3 bases: TGCGCCAGCAGCGATCCCGGACAGGGCCCCTATGGCTACACCTTC. It yields the protein CASSDPGQGPYGYTF. The complete variable domain, with remaining parts taken from reference TRBV5-1 and TRBJ1-2, reads KAGVTQTPRYLIKTRGQQVTLSCSPISGHRSVSWYQQTPGQGLQFLFEYFSETQRNKGNFPGRFSGRQFSNSRSEMNVSTLELGDSALYLCASSDPGQGPYGYTFGSGTRLTVV.

The V call is TRBV18, the J call TRBJ2-2; D is uncertain. The V gene's germline CDR1 is KGHSH and CDR2 LQKENI. The germline V and J ends were trimmed by 2 bases and 0 bases, with 7 bases remaining between them. CDR3 length: 15 amino acids. CDR3 sequence reads: CASSPGAANTGELFF. In nucleotides, the CDR3 is TGTGCCAGCTCACCAGGAGCCGCGAACACCGGGGAGCTGTTTTTT.

The chain recombines TRBV7-2 with TRBJ1-1, with D unclear. The CDR3 is 15 residues long. Germline V lookup: CDR1 SGHTA, CDR2 FQGNSA. With 1 base removed from V and 5 bases from J, the gap between germline ends came to 14 bases. The CDR3 nucleotides read TGTGCCAGCAGCTTAGTGGGTGTTGTAGGGACTGAAGCTTTCTTT. The encoded protein is CASSLVGVVGTEAFF.